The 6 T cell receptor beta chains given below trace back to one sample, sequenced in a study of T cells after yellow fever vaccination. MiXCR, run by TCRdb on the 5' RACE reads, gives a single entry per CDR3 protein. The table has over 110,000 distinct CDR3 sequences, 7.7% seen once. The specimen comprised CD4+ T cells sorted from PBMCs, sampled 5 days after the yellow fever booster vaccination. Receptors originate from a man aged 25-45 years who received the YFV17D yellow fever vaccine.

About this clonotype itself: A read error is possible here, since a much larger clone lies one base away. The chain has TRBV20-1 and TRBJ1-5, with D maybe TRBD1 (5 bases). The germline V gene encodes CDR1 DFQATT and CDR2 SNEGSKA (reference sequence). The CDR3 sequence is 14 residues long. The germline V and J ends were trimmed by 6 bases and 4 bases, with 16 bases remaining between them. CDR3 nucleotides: TGCAGTGCATCCGGGAGACAGAAGAATCAGCCCCAGCATTTT. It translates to CSASGRQKNQPQHF.

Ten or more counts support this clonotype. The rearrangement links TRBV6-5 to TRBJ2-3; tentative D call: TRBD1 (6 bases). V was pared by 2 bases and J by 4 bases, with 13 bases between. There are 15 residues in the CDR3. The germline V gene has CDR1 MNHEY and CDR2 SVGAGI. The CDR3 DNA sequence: TGTGCCAGCAGTTACGCAGGACAGCTAGCAGATACGCAGTATTTT. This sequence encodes CASSYAGQLADTQYF.

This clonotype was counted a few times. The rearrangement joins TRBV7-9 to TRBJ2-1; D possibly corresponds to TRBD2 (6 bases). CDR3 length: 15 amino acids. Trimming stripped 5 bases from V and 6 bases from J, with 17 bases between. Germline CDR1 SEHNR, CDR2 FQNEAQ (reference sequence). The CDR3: CASSPGLSGINEQFF. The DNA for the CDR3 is TGTGCCAGCAGCCCGGGCCTTAGCGGTATCAATGAGCAGTTCTTC.

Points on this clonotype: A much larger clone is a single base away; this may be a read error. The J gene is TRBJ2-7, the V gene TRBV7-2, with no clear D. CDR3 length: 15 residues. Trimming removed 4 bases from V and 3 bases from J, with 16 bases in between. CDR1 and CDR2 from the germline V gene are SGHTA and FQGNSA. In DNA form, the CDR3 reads TGTGCCAGCAGCTCAGTTGGCAATGGGGTCTACGAGCAGTACTTC. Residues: CASSSVGNGVYEQYF.

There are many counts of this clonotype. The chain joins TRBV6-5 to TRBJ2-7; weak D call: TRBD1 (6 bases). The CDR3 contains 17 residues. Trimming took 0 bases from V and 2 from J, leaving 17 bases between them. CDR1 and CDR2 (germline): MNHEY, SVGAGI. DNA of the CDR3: TGTGCCAGCAGTTACTCGATGGACTCCAGGGGTACCTACGAGCAGTACTTC. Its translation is CASSYSMDSRGTYEQYF.

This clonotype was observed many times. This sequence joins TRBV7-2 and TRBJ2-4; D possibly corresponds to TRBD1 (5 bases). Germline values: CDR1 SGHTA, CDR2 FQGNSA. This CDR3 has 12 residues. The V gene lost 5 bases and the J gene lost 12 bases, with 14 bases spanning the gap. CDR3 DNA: TGTGCCAGCAGCAAGGACATTGGGCATCAGTACTTC. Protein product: CASSKDIGHQYF.